The table lists the clone carrying this T cell receptor beta chain with a count of one. The antigen is not known. PCR involved 60 Vbeta and 13 Jbeta primers. Profiling relied on immunoSEQ multiplex PCR, and the TCRdb table lists in-frame clones only, not all of them. The profile covers under 200,000 clones, with more than 75% appearing a single time and 13% to 15% taken by the ten largest. The data originate from a study of cytomegalovirus exposure and HLA in healthy donors. Whole-study results and caveats: A later analysis associated 15,000 to 20,000 TCR beta sequences with HLA alleles at a 0.05 false discovery rate. What a later analysis reportedly showed was that an Asian-associated ancestry cluster had fewer N-insertions than the approximately 700-donor mean. In presence/absence analyses, roughly uniform sequencing depth across donors was assumed.

CDR3 length equals 13 residues. Germline values: CDR1 SGHTA, CDR2 FQGTGA. V was pared by 5 bases and J by 6 bases, with 12 bases between. The chain uses TRBV7-3 and TRBJ2-3; D call uncertain. Sequencing used PBMCs. This receptor was obtained from a woman aged 30 to 39 in good health and CMV-seropositive. The CDR3 here is CASSPPGWDTQYF. CDR3 nucleotide sequence: TGTGCCAGCAGCCCCCCAGGATGGGATACGCAGTATTTT.